This T cell receptor beta chain came from a study of blood T cell repertoires in COVID-19. Germline V gene sequence: CDR1 MDHEN, CDR2 SYDVKM. The CDR3 contains 13 residues. The J segment lost 11 bases and the V segment lost 4 bases, leaving 8 bases of the junction unmatched. Study processing details: The assay estimated nucleated cells by amplifying reference gene primers. Produced via immunoSEQ multiplex PCR; TCRdb's table is partial and in-frame only. V, J and clone size reflect that table, while D and trimming were determined from the DNA. The repertoire holds 180,000 or so clones, roughly 82% seen once, with 9.5% to 11% in the top ten.

This receptor was identified in a man between 50 and 59 years old who had recovered from COVID-19. The chain has TRBV28 and TRBJ2-1; the match to TRBD1 covers 7 bases. Material: PBMCs or T cells enriched from blood (not recorded which). CDR3 sequence: CASSSPRTGKQFF. CDR3 DNA: TGTGCCAGCAGTTCTCCTAGGACAGGAAAGCAGTTCTTC.